The clone carrying this T cell receptor (beta chain) was counted a few times. What it recognizes is unknown. This entry is derived from a study of PD-L1 blockade in urothelial cancer. Study-wide background: The median T cell count in blood samples was 110,000 to 150,000. Study-level points and caveats: When pretreatment blood TCR clonality was below the median, it predicted better survival.

Templates that were synthetic TCR analogs were spiked into each PCR. The protocol was immunoSEQ multiplex PCR, while the TCRdb copy is restricted to in-frame clones and leaves out a portion. The sample contains around 45,000 clones, 82% of which appear only once. The CDR3 extends over 14 amino acids. Germline assignment: CDR1 KGHSH and CDR2 LQKENI. Losses at the gene ends were 2 bases for V and 3 bases for J; bases not matched to a gene: 1. Time point of the sample: pretreatment peripheral blood. Specimen: PBMCs, collected around atezolizumab (anti-PD-L1) treatment. This TCR was recovered from a man aged 50 to 59 with urothelial cancer. V is TRBV18 and J is TRBJ2-5; TRBD2 matches at 9 bases. CDR3 protein: CASSPAGGKETQYF. DNA of the CDR3: TGTGCCAGCTCACCAGCGGGGGGGAAAGAGACCCAGTACTTC.